Shown below are 25 T cell receptor beta chains from a single sample sequenced in a study of shared clonotypes between healthy human individuals. Produced via immunoSEQ multiplex PCR; TCRdb's table is partial and in-frame only. The table records fewer than 600,000 clones, roughly 77% of them present only once. The sample was PBMCs. These receptors were collected from a woman aged 40 to 55 in good health. Some clones in this sample may be carry-over from other donors' samples.

Notes on this clone: This clone may be a read error of a much larger clone one base away. Other DNA sequences in this sample translate to the same CDR3. The V call is TRBV2, the J call TRBJ2-1, with 13 bases lining up with TRBD2. From germline, CDR1 is SNHLY and CDR2 FYNNEI. V trimming: 6 bases; J trimming: 7 bases; junction bases outside the gene matches: 3. CDR3 size: 14 residues. CDR3 DNA: TGTGCCAGCAGCGGACTAGCGGGAGTGAATGAGCAGTTCTTC. It yields the protein CASSGLAGVNEQFF.

V and J are TRBV5-6 and TRBJ2-3, with a tentative D call TRBD2 (6 bases). This CDR3 is 16 amino acids long. Germline V gene lookup returns CDR1 SGHDT and CDR2 YYEEEE. V was trimmed by 4 bases and J by 1 base, leaving 16 bases between them. The chain's CDR3 is CASSPGALARTDTQYF. The DNA for the CDR3 is TGTGCCAGCAGCCCTGGGGCTCTAGCGCGCACAGATACGCAGTATTTT. The full variable domain, its missing parts supplied by reference TRBV5-6 and TRBJ2-3, is DAGVTQSPTHLIKTRGQQVTLRCSPKSGHDTVSWYQQALGQGPQFIFQYYEEEERQRGNFPDRFSGHQFPNYSSELNVNALLLGDSALYLCASSPGALARTDTQYFGPGTRLTVL.

Concerning this clone itself: This likely reflects a read error, since a far larger clone is one base away. The chain couples TRBV11-2 to TRBJ2-3; 7 nucleotides match TRBD1. The CDR3 runs to 15 residues. Germline CDR1 SGHAT, CDR2 FQNNGV. As DNA, the CDR3 is TGTGTCAGCAGCTTAGACTCAGGGGGTGGGGATACGCAGTATTTT. Translated: CVSSLDSGGGDTQYF. The full variable domain, rest sourced from reference TRBV11-2 and TRBJ2-3, is EAGVAQSPRYKIIEKRQSVAFWCNPISGHATLYWYQQILGQGPKLLIQFQNNGVVDDSQLPKDRFSAERLKGVDSTLKIQPAKLEDSAVYLCVSSLDSGGGDTQYFGPGTRLTVL.

The rearrangement joins TRBV7-2 to TRBJ1-1; TRBD1 matches at 7 bases. Losses at the gene ends were 5 bases for V and 7 bases for J; bases not matched to a gene: 7. Germline values: CDR1 SGHTA, CDR2 FQGNSA. This CDR3 has 13 amino acids. CDR3 in DNA: TGTGCCAGCAGCCGCACCGGACAGGATGAAGCTTTCTTT. Translation: CASSRTGQDEAFF.

V and J are TRBV4-2 and TRBJ1-6, with D perhaps matching TRBD1 (6 bases). CDR3 length: 14 residues. Germline V lookup: CDR1 LGHNA, CDR2 YNFKEQ. V shed 8 bases and J shed 7 bases, with 15 bases lying between them. This chain's CDR3 is CASLGGVRNSPLHF. The CDR3 DNA sequence: TGTGCCAGCCTAGGGGGTGTAAGGAATTCACCCCTCCACTTT.

The rearrangement joins TRBV27 to TRBJ2-1; D is possibly TRBD1 (7 bases). There are 17 residues in the CDR3. V lost 7 bases and J lost 0, with 19 bases in between. Germline V lookup: CDR1 MNHEY, CDR2 SMNVEV (reference sequence). The CDR3 loop is CASKTRGPGGSYNEQFF. The CDR3 DNA reads TGTGCCAGCAAAACTAGGGGGCCCGGGGGCTCCTACAATGAGCAGTTCTTC.

This clone appeared once. The chain couples TRBV14 to TRBJ2-7, with D unclear. The CDR3 spans 13 residues. Trimming left V 2 bases short and J 2 bases short, with 7 bases between. The germline CDR1 and CDR2 sequences are SGHDN and FVKESK. As DNA, the CDR3 is TGTGCCAGCAGCCAACAAGCCCCCTACGAGCAGTACTTC. It is translated as CASSQQAPYEQYF.

The V and J genes are TRBV19 and TRBJ1-1; possible D gene TRBD1, 6 bases. V lost 4 bases to trimming and J lost 1 base, with 13 bases between them. Germline V gives CDR1 LNHDA, CDR2 SQIVND (reference sequence). The CDR3 covers 15 residues. The CDR3 sequence: CASSTKRTANTEAFF. The CDR3 DNA reads TGTGCCAGTAGTACAAAAAGGACAGCGAACACTGAAGCTTTCTTT. The complete variable domain, with remaining parts taken from reference TRBV19 and TRBJ1-1, reads DGGITQSPKYLFRKEGQNVTLSCEQNLNHDAMYWYRQDPGQGLRLIYYSQIVNDFQKGDIAEGYSVSREKKESFPLTVTSAQKNPTAFYLCASSTKRTANTEAFFGQGTRLTVV.

The V gene is TRBV6-1, the J gene TRBJ2-2; possible D gene TRBD1, 5 bases. The V and J ends lost 4 bases and 4 bases respectively, with 10 bases between them. The CDR3 contains 14 residues. CDR1 MNHNS and CDR2 SASEGT come from the germline V gene. The chain's CDR3 is CASSGIQVTGELFF. The CDR3 nucleotides read TGTGCCAGCAGTGGCATACAGGTCACCGGGGAGCTGTTTTTT.

This clone was observed once. The chain links TRBV2 to TRBJ1-2, with D unresolved. The CDR3 has 13 amino acids. The germline V gene has CDR1 SNHLY and CDR2 FYNNEI. Trimming pared 6 bases from V and 1 base from J, leaving 9 bases between. DNA of the CDR3: TGTGCCAGCAGAGGAAGCGGTAACTATGGCTACACCTTC. Its protein is CASRGSGNYGYTF.

This chain joins TRBV21-1 and TRBJ1-1; the D segment call TRBD1 is taken from the table without a DNA check. TRBV21-1 is a recognized pseudogene. This CDR3 has 16 residues. This chain's CDR3 is CASSSLDRGWNTEAFF. In DNA form, the CDR3 reads TGTGCCAGCAGCAGCCTAGACAGGGGGTGGAACACTGAAGCTTTCTTT.

The V and J genes are TRBV11-3 and TRBJ2-1; D is ambiguous. This CDR3 spans 13 amino acids. The ends were cut back, 1 base at V and 3 bases at J, with 4 bases in the middle. Germline V gene data show CDR1 as SGHNT and CDR2 as YENEEA. CDR3 in DNA: TGTGCCAGCAGCTTAGGGGGCTACAATGAGCAGTTCTTC. Protein sequence: CASSLGGYNEQFF.

This clone was seen a handful of times. The rearrangement links TRBV9 to TRBJ1-6; D perhaps matches TRBD1 (5 bases). V shed 4 bases and J shed 8 bases, with 10 bases lying between them. The CDR3 totals 13 residues. CDR1 is SGDLS and CDR2 is YYNGEE in the germline V gene. The CDR3 region is CASSQWGDSPLHF. In DNA form, the CDR3 reads TGTGCCAGCAGCCAGTGGGGGGATTCACCCCTCCACTTT.

This chain uses TRBV10-3 with TRBJ1-4; TRBD1 aligns across 7 bases. The CDR3 is 15 amino acids. V was pared by 2 bases and J by 3 bases, with 3 bases of the junction left unmatched. The germline V gene has CDR1 ENHRY and CDR2 SYGVKD. The CDR3 DNA sequence: TGTGCCATCAGTGAGGAGGGACAGCCTAATGAAAAACTGTTTTTT. This encodes CAISEEGQPNEKLFF.

The genes are TRBV6-1 and TRBJ1-2; 7 bases map to TRBD1. CDR1 is MNHNS, CDR2 SASEGT, per germline. V lost 6 bases to trimming and J lost 5 bases; unmatched junction nucleotides: 3. CDR3 length: 12 amino acids. CDR3 nucleotide sequence: TGTGCCAGCAGGAGGACAGGTTATGGCTACACCTTC. Translated, it gives CASRRTGYGYTF.

Only one count was recorded for this clone. Other DNA sequences in the same sample also yield this CDR3. The V and J genes are TRBV28 and TRBJ1-5; D unclear. The germline gives CDR1 MDHEN, CDR2 SYDVKM. The V and J ends lost 3 bases and 1 base respectively, with 7 bases between them. The CDR3 is 14 residues long. The chain's CDR3 is CASSFGRSNQPQHF. DNA of the CDR3: TGTGCCAGCAGTTTCGGTCGCAGCAATCAGCCCCAGCATTTT.

This rearrangement joins TRBV25-1 to TRBJ1-1; TRBD1 is a possible D gene (6 bases). Trimming pared 1 base from V and 10 bases from J, leaving 13 bases between. CDR1 and CDR2 from the germline V gene are MGHDK and SYGVNS. The CDR3 runs to 13 residues. CDR3: CASSELGTNRAFF. Here the CDR3 DNA reads TGTGCCAGCAGTGAATTGGGGACAAACAGAGCTTTCTTT.

The J gene is TRBJ2-2, the V gene TRBV7-9; weak D call: TRBD2 (5 bases). Germline CDR1 is SEHNR and CDR2 is FQNEAQ (reference sequence). CDR3 length: 15 amino acids. The germline V and J ends were trimmed by 3 bases and 5 bases, with 13 bases remaining between them. The CDR3 region has the DNA TGTGCCAGCAGCTTTGTGGGAGTGAGGACCGGGGAGCTGTTTTTT. Protein sequence: CASSFVGVRTGELFF.

The V and J genes are TRBV7-9 and TRBJ2-1; 12 bases are shared with TRBD2. J gave up 13 bases and V 4 bases, and 8 bases lay outside the gene matches. Germline V gene lookup returns CDR1 SEHNR and CDR2 FQNEAQ (reference sequence). The CDR3 spans 14 residues. The CDR3 nucleotides read TGTGCCAGCAGCTCAGGGGGACTAGCGGGCCCTCAGTTCTTC. Translating gives CASSSGGLAGPQFF.

V is TRBV30 and J is TRBJ2-2; D remains ambiguous. The CDR3 is 12 amino acids. V was trimmed by 3 bases and J by 4 bases, leaving 6 bases between them. Germline CDR1 reads GTSNPN; CDR2 reads SVGIG (reference sequence). CDR3 amino acids: CAWSIPTGELFF. Here the CDR3 DNA reads TGTGCCTGGAGCATCCCCACCGGGGAGCTGTTTTTT.

The chain has TRBV28 and TRBJ2-5; TRBD2 matches at 10 bases. The junction had 14 bases not matched to a gene; V was cut back by 3 bases and J by 1 base. Germline-derived CDR1 and CDR2 are MDHEN and SYDVKM. This CDR3 region has 19 residues. The CDR3 bases are TGTGCCAGCAGTTTTCCCCCTGAATCTGGACTAGCGGTCCAAGAGACCCAGTACTTC. As protein: CASSFPPESGLAVQETQYF.

The genes are TRBV6-5 and TRBJ1-1; the D is unclear. Germline V gene lookup returns CDR1 MNHEY and CDR2 SVGAGI. The CDR3 loop spans 15 amino acids. V shed 0 bases and J shed 0 bases, with 8 bases lying between them. The CDR3 DNA reads TGTGCCAGCAGTTACTCGGGATTCATGAACACTGAAGCTTTCTTT. Its protein is CASSYSGFMNTEAFF.

The chain is built from TRBV7-6 and TRBJ2-1; D possibly corresponds to TRBD2 (5 bases). CDR1 and CDR2 (germline): SGHVS, FNYEAQ. The CDR3 length is 15 residues. Between the trimmed V and J ends, which lost 5 bases and 0 bases, there was a span of 11 bases. CDR3 residues: CASSPQGSSYNEQFF. DNA for the CDR3: TGTGCCAGCAGCCCCCAAGGGAGCTCCTACAATGAGCAGTTCTTC.

The rearrangement uses TRBV10-3 and TRBJ2-7; the match to TRBD1 covers 9 bases. After removal of 4 bases from V and 5 bases from J, the junction contained 6 bases not matched to a gene. The CDR3 length is 14 residues. CDR1 and CDR2 from the germline V gene are ENHRY and SYGVKD. CDR3 region: CAISGVQGANEQYF. The CDR3, as DNA: TGTGCCATCAGTGGGGTACAGGGGGCTAACGAGCAGTACTTC.

The chain has TRBV25-1 and TRBJ1-2; D perhaps matches TRBD1 (6 bases). The germline V and J ends were trimmed by 3 bases and 8 bases, with 25 bases remaining between them. The germline gives CDR1 MGHDK, CDR2 SYGVNS. The CDR3 runs to 17 residues. The CDR3 DNA follows: TGTGCCAGCAGTGATCCCCAAGGCCCTGACAGGCCCTTAGGCTACACCTTC. Encoded protein: CASSDPQGPDRPLGYTF.